Presented here are 28 T cell receptor beta chains from one specimen sequenced in a study of cytomegalovirus exposure and HLA in healthy donors. PCR employed 60 Vbeta and 13 Jbeta primers. Measured with immunoSEQ multiplex PCR; TCRdb has only the in-frame clones, and not every one. The sample carries about 130,000 clones, over 60% recorded once. Sequencing was performed on PBMCs. The receptors originated from a female donor in good health and CMV-seronegative.

The rearrangement uses TRBV29-1 and TRBJ2-7; 11 positions agree with TRBD2. The CDR3 loop spans 15 amino acids. Trimming took 4 bases from V and 3 from J; bases not matched to a gene: 8. Germline V lookup: CDR1 SQVTM, CDR2 ANQGSEA. Written as DNA, the CDR3 is TGCAGCGTTGCCACTAGCGGGAGCCGGGGCTACGAGCAGTACTTC. Protein product: CSVATSGSRGYEQYF.

Only a few counts were recorded for this clone. The chain carries TRBV7-8 and TRBJ2-2, with TRBD2 matching over 9 bases. The V segment lost 0 bases and the J segment 7 bases; nucleotides outside the gene matches: 3. The length of the CDR3 is 15 residues. Germline V gene sequence: CDR1 SGHVS, CDR2 FQNEAQ. CDR3 sequence: CASSLASRGGGELFF. The CDR3 DNA reads as TGTGCCAGCAGCTTAGCATCGCGGGGGGGCGGGGAGCTGTTTTTT.

J is TRBJ2-3 and V is TRBV9; 9 bases agree with TRBD2. Germline CDR1 reads SGDLS; CDR2 reads YYNGEE. This CDR3 contains 15 residues. The V and J ends lost 5 bases and 2 bases, in that order; junction bases with no gene match: 6. The CDR3 sequence: CASRGSGGLTDTQYF. The CDR3 DNA reads as TGTGCCAGCAGAGGCAGCGGGGGGCTCACAGATACGCAGTATTTT.

This chain links TRBV5-5 with TRBJ2-2, with D perhaps TRBD1 (6 bases). Germline V CDR1 and CDR2: SGHKS, YYEKEE (reference sequence). The CDR3 runs to 13 residues. Trimming took off 4 bases at V and 5 bases at J, with 9 bases between the two ends. CDR3 in amino acids: CASSQQGTGELFF. CDR3 sequence (DNA): TGTGCCAGCAGCCAACAGGGTACCGGGGAGCTGTTTTTT.

V and J are TRBV5-6 and TRBJ2-7; D is possibly TRBD1 (6 bases). Trimming took 7 bases from V and 3 from J, leaving 14 bases between them. Germline V gene sequence: CDR1 SGHDT, CDR2 YYEEEE. CDR3 size: 13 residues. Here the CDR3 DNA reads TGTGCCAGCCAGCCCCTGGACAGCTACGAGCAGTACTTC. Translating gives CASQPLDSYEQYF.

This clone was picked up a small number of times. The chain recombines TRBV2 with TRBJ1-1; D is undetermined. The CDR3 is 13 residues long. Germline-derived CDR1 and CDR2 are SNHLY and FYNNEI. V dropped 8 bases and J dropped 8 bases, with 18 bases sitting between them. CDR3 DNA: TGTGCCAGCGGAGAGGGTACACCTCCGGAAGCTTTCTTT. It is translated as CASGEGTPPEAFF.

This chain joins TRBV5-4 and TRBJ2-5; TRBD2 matches at 13 bases. With 4 bases clipped from V and 2 bases from J, the junction kept 5 bases outside the gene matches. The germline CDR1 and CDR2 sequences are SGHNT and YYREEE (reference sequence). The CDR3 extends over 16 amino acids. The DNA of the CDR3 is TGTGCCAGCAGCCGTGGACTAGCGGGGGATCAAGAGACCCAGTACTTC. Protein product: CASSRGLAGDQETQYF. The full variable domain, its missing parts supplied by reference TRBV5-4 and TRBJ2-5, is ETGVTQSPTHLIKTRGQQVTLRCSSQSGHNTVSWYQQALGQGPQFIFQYYREEENGRGNFPPRFSGLQFPNYSSELNVNALELDDSALYLCASSRGLAGDQETQYFGPGTRLLVL.

V gene TRBV7-6 combines with J gene TRBJ2-1, with D perhaps matching TRBD1 (8 bases). V was shortened by 0 bases and J by 4 bases, with 22 bases between the two germline ends. From germline, CDR1 is SGHVS and CDR2 FNYEAQ. The CDR3 is 19 residues long. CDR3 sequence reads: CASSLAPDRGGALYNEQFF. The DNA for the CDR3 is TGTGCCAGCAGCTTAGCCCCTGACAGGGGAGGGGCGTTATACAATGAGCAGTTCTTC.

V gene TRBV6-4 combines with J gene TRBJ2-3; a possible D gene is TRBD1 (5 bases). The CDR3 loop spans 13 amino acids. V shed 0 bases and J shed 6 bases, with 7 bases lying between them. CDR1 MRHNA and CDR2 SNTAGT come from the germline V gene. The CDR3 sequence is CASSDSSGDTQYF. CDR3 sequence (DNA): TGTGCCAGCAGTGACTCCTCAGGGGATACGCAGTATTTT.

The gene calls are TRBV4-1 and TRBJ2-5; D is possibly TRBD1 (5 bases). The DNA end lines up better with TRBJ2-7; the J call may be wrong. Germline values: CDR1 MGHRA, CDR2 YSYEKL. The length of the CDR3 is 14 residues. DNA for the CDR3: TGCGCCAGCAGCAGGGGTTCTGGGGCCTACGAGCAGTACTTC. This translates into CASSRGSGAYEQYF.

A word on this clone: A read error may account for a junction end that differs from germline. This chain connects TRBV7-9 to TRBJ2-3; perhaps TRBD2 as D (6 bases). The CDR3 loop spans 16 amino acids. Per germline, CDR1 SEHNR and CDR2 FQNEAQ (reference sequence). CDR3 amino acids: CSSSSSGTSRTDTQYF. For the CDR3, the DNA is TGTTCCAGCAGCTCCTCCGGGACTTCCCGCACAGATACGCAGTATTTT.

V is TRBV5-1 and J is TRBJ2-7; D may be TRBD1 (6 bases). The V and J ends lost 4 bases and 5 bases respectively, with 16 bases between them. Germline V gives CDR1 SGHRS, CDR2 YFSETQ. The length of the CDR3 is 14 residues. CDR3 protein: CASSPQGSGNEQYF. The CDR3 DNA is TGCGCCAGCAGCCCCCAGGGGAGCGGCAACGAGCAGTACTTC.

A note on this clone: At one boundary the junction diverges from the germline segment, which might be a read error. The chain has TRBV11-2 and TRBJ2-4, with 7 bases that match TRBD1. Germline assignment: CDR1 SGHAT and CDR2 FQNNGV. This CDR3 is built from 18 residues. Here the CDR3 DNA reads TGTGCCAGCAGCTTATTCTCCGAGTCAGGGGGTGCCAAAAACAGTCAGTACTTC. It specifies CASSLFSESGGAKNSQYF.

Of note for this clone: Its ends do not fully match the called genes, so a read error is possible. The CDR3 coding sequence is TGTTCCAGCAGCACCTATTGGGGAGGGTCAACTAATGAAAAACTGTTTTTT. It specifies CSSSTYWGGSTNEKLFF. The chain uses TRBV7-9 and TRBJ1-4; D unclear. Germline lookup yields CDR1 SEHNR and CDR2 FQNEAQ (reference sequence). The CDR3 is 17 residues long.

This clone was detected a few times. The V call is TRBV6-1, the J call TRBJ2-3, with TRBD2 identical over 14 bases. From germline, CDR1 is MNHNS and CDR2 SASEGT. V was clipped by 2 bases and J by 6 bases; unmatched bases: 13. CDR3 size: 19 residues. In DNA form, the CDR3 reads TGTGCCAGCAGTGAATTATTAGGACTAGCGGGAGGAGATGGGGATACGCAGTATTTT. Protein product: CASSELLGLAGGDGDTQYF.

This chain joins TRBV25-1 and TRBJ1-1; 7 bases match TRBD1. This CDR3 has 17 amino acids. Germline lookup yields CDR1 MGHDK and CDR2 SYGVNS. V was pared by 6 bases and J by 4 bases, with 17 bases of the junction left unmatched. The CDR3 DNA reads as TGTGCCAGCAGCGAAGGCCCAGGACAGGCTGGGGGCACTGAAGCTTTCTTT. Residues: CASSEGPGQAGGTEAFF.

This chain uses TRBV11-2 with TRBJ2-1, with D hard to call. The CDR3 runs to 14 residues. The germline gives CDR1 SGHAT, CDR2 FQNNGV. V was clipped by 5 bases and J by 2 bases, with 10 bases between them. The CDR3 DNA reads as TGTGCCAGCAGCAGCACTAAGACCTACAATGAGCAGTTCTTC. Its protein product is CASSSTKTYNEQFF.

The chain joins TRBV30 to TRBJ2-1; possible D gene TRBD2, 5 bases. Trimming removed 0 bases at V and 3 bases at J, with 12 bases between. Germline V lookup: CDR1 GTSNPN, CDR2 SVGIG (reference sequence). This CDR3 is 15 amino acids long. This chain's CDR3 is CAWSVRAGGYNEQFF. The CDR3 region has the DNA TGTGCCTGGAGTGTAAGGGCGGGTGGCTACAATGAGCAGTTCTTC.

The chain recombines TRBV5-6 with TRBJ2-7; D possibly corresponds to TRBD1 (6 bases). This CDR3 has 14 amino acids. Trimming left V 1 base short and J 1 base short, with 9 bases between. Germline CDR1 and CDR2: SGHDT and YYEEEE. CDR3 in DNA: TGTGCCAGCAGCTTGCTACAGGGATCCTACGAGCAGTACTTC. Residues: CASSLLQGSYEQYF. Based on the CDR3 plus reference TRBV5-6 and TRBJ2-7, the full variable domain is DAGVTQSPTHLIKTRGQQVTLRCSPKSGHDTVSWYQQALGQGPQFIFQYYEEEERQRGNFPDRFSGHQFPNYSSELNVNALLLGDSALYLCASSLLQGSYEQYFGPGTRLTVT.

This chain connects TRBV7-2 to TRBJ1-1; no firm D call. V lost 5 bases and J lost 1, with 8 bases in between. The CDR3 consists of 13 residues. Germline V lookup: CDR1 SGHTA, CDR2 FQGNSA. The CDR3 DNA follows: TGTGCCAGCAGCCCCATGAGGAACACTGAAGCTTTCTTT. It is translated as CASSPMRNTEAFF.

The chain combines TRBV30 with TRBJ1-2; TRBD1 aligns across 10 bases. The germline V gene encodes CDR1 GTSNPN and CDR2 SVGIG (reference sequence). This CDR3 comprises 11 residues. Trimming cost V 3 bases and J 8 bases; bases outside gene matches: 0. Here the CDR3 reads CAWRTGGGYTF. In nucleotides, the CDR3 is TGTGCCTGGAGGACAGGGGGCGGCTACACCTTC.

In its sample, this clone was seen a few times. The chain joins TRBV28 to TRBJ1-1; a possible D gene is TRBD1 (5 bases). The CDR3 runs 13 residues. Per germline, CDR1 MDHEN and CDR2 SYDVKM. V dropped 7 bases and J dropped 5 bases, with 14 bases sitting between them. In DNA form, the CDR3 reads TGTGCCAGCAAGACAGTAGTTGGGACTGAAGCTTTCTTT. As protein: CASKTVVGTEAFF.

The chain has TRBV5-1 and TRBJ2-7; D gene ambiguous. Germline CDR1 is SGHRS and CDR2 is YFSETQ. The CDR3 loop spans 15 amino acids. Trimming took 0 bases from V and 0 from J, leaving 10 bases between them. The CDR3 sequence is CASSLGGMSSYEQYF. CDR3 DNA sequence: TGCGCCAGCAGCTTGGGCGGTATGAGCTCCTACGAGCAGTACTTC.

The chain joins TRBV6-1 to TRBJ2-7; the match to TRBD1 covers 8 bases. V lost 4 bases, J lost 2 bases, and 7 bases stayed unmatched. This CDR3 is built from 15 residues. CDR1 and CDR2 from the germline V gene are MNHNS and SASEGT. The CDR3 sequence: CASSGGQEPTYEQYF. The CDR3 DNA is TGTGCCAGCAGTGGGGGACAGGAGCCTACCTACGAGCAGTACTTC.

In its sample, this clone was seen once. CDR3: CAWSVEGAQDSPLHF. The CDR3 DNA reads as TGTGCCTGGAGTGTAGAAGGGGCGCAGGATTCACCCCTCCACTTT. The chain links TRBV30 to TRBJ1-6; perhaps TRBD1 as D (5 bases). The ends were cut back, 0 bases at V and 8 bases at J, with 14 bases in the middle. The CDR3 loop spans 15 amino acids. Germline CDR1 and CDR2: GTSNPN and SVGIG (reference sequence).

V is TRBV19 and J is TRBJ2-6; perhaps TRBD1 as D (5 bases). Trimming removed 4 bases from V and 2 bases from J, with 12 bases in between. CDR3 length: 16 amino acids. Germline CDR1 and CDR2: LNHDA and SQIVND (reference sequence). CDR3 nucleotide sequence: TGTGCCAGTAGTACCAAGACAGCCCCTGGGGCCAACGTCCTGACTTTC. The encoded protein is CASSTKTAPGANVLTF.

The table lists this clone with a count of one. V usage is TRBV7-2 and J usage is TRBJ2-3; TRBD2 matches 8 bases. The trim removed 3 bases at V and 3 bases at J, leaving 5 bases unmatched. Germline lookup yields CDR1 SGHTA and CDR2 FQGNSA. The CDR3 is made up of 15 amino acids. The CDR3 region has the DNA TGTGCCAGCAGCTTGAACGGGGGGGCAACAGATACGCAGTATTTT. It translates to CASSLNGGATDTQYF.

This sequence joins TRBV11-2 and TRBJ2-1; 8 nucleotides match TRBD2. The CDR3 runs to 17 residues. Germline V gene sequence: CDR1 SGHAT, CDR2 FQNNGV. The J segment lost 3 bases and the V segment lost 5 bases, leaving 12 bases of the junction unmatched. The CDR3 loop reads CASSLPLDSGDYNEQFF. CDR3 bases: TGTGCCAGCAGCCTGCCCCTCGATAGCGGGGACTACAATGAGCAGTTCTTC.